The 27 T cell receptor beta chains reported below all come from one sample, sequenced in a study of blood T cell repertoires in COVID-19. Method: immunoSEQ multiplex PCR; TCRdb's copy keeps in-frame clones and lacks some. The sample shows about 87,000 clones, approximately 82% of them seen only once. Sequencing was done on a sample of peripheral blood. These receptors all come from a woman aged 60-70 years with acute or convalescent COVID-19.

The V call is TRBV27, the J call TRBJ2-3; D possibly corresponds to TRBD2 (6 bases). Germline CDR1 reads MNHEY; CDR2 reads SMNVEV (reference sequence). With 0 bases removed from V and 1 base from J, the gap between germline ends came to 11 bases. The CDR3 totals 16 residues. This CDR3 reads CASSLSRASGTDTQYF. In nucleotides, the CDR3 is TGTGCCAGCAGTTTATCTAGGGCTAGCGGCACAGATACGCAGTATTTT.

This clone was detected once. The gene calls are TRBV2 and TRBJ2-5; 11 positions agree with TRBD1. Germline V lookup: CDR1 SNHLY, CDR2 FYNNEI. V lost 1 base and J lost 5; bases outside the gene matches: 6. The CDR3 is 16 residues long. The chain's CDR3 is CASSEVRTGGSETQYF. CDR3 nucleotides: TGTGCCAGCAGTGAAGTTCGGACAGGGGGCTCGGAGACCCAGTACTTC.

The genes are TRBV5-1 and TRBJ1-2; D unclear. The CDR3 length is 16 residues. Looked up from germline, CDR1 is SGHRS and CDR2 is YFSETQ. The V end lost 0 bases, the J end lost 7 bases, and 19 bases lay between the germline ends. CDR3 amino acids: CASSLADSRQAGGYTF. The CDR3 DNA follows: TGCGCCAGCAGCTTGGCCGATTCTAGGCAAGCTGGTGGCTACACCTTC.

The V and J genes are TRBV5-4 and TRBJ2-1; 11 positions match TRBD1. CDR3 size: 15 residues. Germline CDR1 and CDR2: SGHNT and YYREEE (reference sequence). J gave up 4 bases and V 5 bases, and 5 bases lay outside the gene matches. The chain's CDR3 is CASSAGTGGYNEQFF. The CDR3 DNA is TGTGCCAGCAGTGCCGGGACAGGGGGTTACAATGAGCAGTTCTTC.

V and J are TRBV5-8 and TRBJ1-4, with TRBD1 identical over 7 bases. The CDR3 totals 15 residues. Germline V gene data show CDR1 as SGHTS and CDR2 as YDEGEE. The V and J ends lost 1 base and 4 bases, in that order; junction bases with no gene match: 4. The CDR3, as DNA: TGTGCCAGCAGCTTGACAGGGGCGATTAATGAAAAACTGTTTTTT. The encoded protein is CASSLTGAINEKLFF. Filled out from reference TRBV5-8 and TRBJ1-4, the complete variable domain reads EAGVTQSPTHLIKTRGQQATLRCSPISGHTSVYWYQQALGLGLQFLLWYDEGEERNRGNFPPRFSGRQFPNYSSELNVNALELEDSALYLCASSLTGAINEKLFFGSGTQLSVL.

In DNA form, the CDR3 reads TGTGCCAGCAGCTTAGCGGTTGGGCTAGCGGGCCCCTACGAGCAGTACTTC. Translating it yields CASSLAVGLAGPYEQYF. This chain links TRBV7-6 with TRBJ2-7, with 8 nucleotides matching TRBD2. V shed 0 bases and J 2 bases; nucleotides not matched to a gene: 9. This CDR3 comprises 17 residues. Germline-derived CDR1 and CDR2 are SGHVS and FNYEAQ.

This clone was seen only once. The chain links TRBV5-1 to TRBJ2-7; TRBD2 aligns across 12 bases. The V gene's germline CDR1 is SGHRS and CDR2 YFSETQ. V gave up 4 bases and J gave up 3 bases; unmatched junction bases: 5. The CDR3 runs to 15 residues. As DNA, the CDR3 is TGCGCCAGCAGCCCTCGACTAGCGGGAGTCTACGAGCAGTACTTC. This sequence encodes CASSPRLAGVYEQYF.

This CDR3 is CASSQPRDRGDTF. CDR3 DNA: TGTGCCAGCAGTCAACCCCGGGACAGGGGAGACACCTTC. V usage is TRBV5-5 and J usage is TRBJ1-2; 10 nucleotides line up with TRBD1. The CDR3 extends over 13 amino acids. V shed 5 bases, J shed 12 bases, and the junction held 10 bases outside the gene matches. Looked up from germline, CDR1 is SGHKS and CDR2 is YYEKEE (reference sequence).

The chain couples TRBV6-5 to TRBJ2-1; 7 positions match TRBD1. CDR1 and CDR2 (germline): MNHEY, SVGAGI. Germline trimming cut 4 bases from V and 15 bases from J; bases unmatched to any gene: 6. The CDR3 covers 11 residues. The CDR3 here is CASSSPGQLFF. The CDR3 DNA reads as TGTGCCAGCAGTTCCCCGGGACAGCTGTTCTTC.

The chain couples TRBV9 to TRBJ1-2; TRBD1 matches at 9 bases. V was clipped by 3 bases and J by 4 bases; unmatched bases: 16. The CDR3 spans 18 residues. CDR1 SGDLS and CDR2 YYNGEE come from the germline V gene. The CDR3 DNA is TGTGCCAGCAGCGCGGTAAGGATTGGGACAGGGTTTGGCTATGGCTACACCTTC. Translated, it gives CASSAVRIGTGFGYGYTF. Full variable domain (missing parts from reference TRBV9 and TRBJ1-2): DSGVTQTPKHLITATGQRVTLRCSPRSGDLSVYWYQQSLDQGLQFLIQYYNGEERAKGNILERFSAQQFPDLHSELNLSSLELGDSALYFCASSAVRIGTGFGYGYTFGSGTRLTVV.

The CDR3, as DNA: TGTGCCAGCAGCTTAGAAGGGGCTAGCGCCGGGGAGCTGTTTTTT. This sequence encodes CASSLEGASAGELFF. V usage is TRBV11-3 and J usage is TRBJ2-2, with D perhaps TRBD2 (6 bases). Trimming removed 0 bases from V and 6 bases from J, with 11 bases in between. In germline, CDR1 is SGHNT, CDR2 YENEEA. There are 15 residues in the CDR3.

This chain links TRBV5-6 with TRBJ1-1, with D unclear. The V end was cut by 5 bases, the J end by 5 bases, with 22 bases between. CDR3 size: 16 residues. Germline V gene data show CDR1 as SGHDT and CDR2 as YYEEEE. For the CDR3, the DNA is TGTGCCAGCAGAAGGCGGGTTTCGGGCGTTGGAACTGAAGCTTTCTTT. Translation: CASRRRVSGVGTEAFF.

J is TRBJ2-5 and V is TRBV18; 10 bases agree with TRBD2. The junction had 12 bases not matched to a gene; V was cut back by 3 bases and J by 5 bases. Per the germline V gene, CDR1 is KGHSH and CDR2 is LQKENI. The CDR3 has 17 amino acids. The CDR3 DNA reads as TGTGCCAGCTCACCCCTCGGCGTAGCGGGGGGTAAGGAGACCCAGTACTTC. This sequence encodes CASSPLGVAGGKETQYF.

With regard to this clone: The sample has other DNA sequences that encode this CDR3 too. This chain uses TRBV19 with TRBJ1-1; 8 positions agree with TRBD1. After removal of 1 base from V and 4 bases from J, the junction contained 2 bases not matched to a gene. The CDR3 is 14 amino acids. Germline V gives CDR1 LNHDA, CDR2 SQIVND (reference sequence). The CDR3 sequence is CASSIGQGFTEAFF. CDR3 nucleotides: TGTGCCAGTAGTATAGGACAGGGGTTCACTGAAGCTTTCTTT. The whole variable domain, filled in from reference TRBV19 and TRBJ1-1, reads DGGITQSPKYLFRKEGQNVTLSCEQNLNHDAMYWYRQDPGQGLRLIYYSQIVNDFQKGDIAEGYSVSREKKESFPLTVTSAQKNPTAFYLCASSIGQGFTEAFFGQGTRLTVV.

This clone was detected only a few times. The rearrangement joins TRBV2 to TRBJ1-2, with TRBD1 as a possible D gene (6 bases). Germline CDR1 is SNHLY and CDR2 is FYNNEI. V was shortened by 3 bases and J by 6 bases, with 14 bases between the two germline ends. The CDR3 is made up of 14 amino acids. The CDR3 is CASSEPRGGNGYTF. The CDR3 DNA sequence: TGTGCCAGCAGTGAGCCCCGAGGGGGTAATGGCTACACCTTC.

This clone was found a few times. The genes are TRBV6-2 or TRBV6-3 and TRBJ2-7, with 10 bases fitting TRBD2. Germline CDR1 and CDR2: MNHEY and SVGEGT. The CDR3 length is 16 residues. V gave up 2 bases and J gave up 9 bases; unmatched junction bases: 13. The chain's CDR3 is CASSYRTSGSRGGQYF. The CDR3 DNA follows: TGTGCCAGCAGTTACCGGACTAGCGGCTCGAGAGGGGGGCAGTACTTC.

The chain employs TRBV6-4 and TRBJ1-6; D call uncertain. Trimming left V 6 bases short and J 6 bases short, with 15 bases between. Per germline, CDR1 MRHNA and CDR2 SNTAGT. The CDR3 totals 15 residues. The CDR3, as DNA: TGTGCCAGCAGCATGGAATGGGCAAGTAATTCACCCCTCCACTTT. Its protein product is CASSMEWASNSPLHF.

Comment on this clone: Other nucleotide sequences from this sample produce the same CDR3. The CDR3 spells CASSARNTEAFF. The CDR3 coding sequence is TGTGCCAGCAGTGCGCGGAACACTGAAGCTTTCTTT. This chain uses TRBV2 with TRBJ1-1; no clear D gene. The V end lost 4 bases, the J end lost 1 base, and 4 bases lay between the germline ends. Germline CDR1 and CDR2: SNHLY and FYNNEI. This CDR3 spans 12 amino acids.

The chain couples TRBV5-1 to TRBJ1-1; no clear D gene. Germline loops: CDR1 SGHRS, CDR2 YFSETQ. The V gene lost 3 bases and the J gene lost 2 bases, with 11 bases spanning the gap. The CDR3 length is 14 residues. The CDR3 DNA sequence: TGCGCCAGCAGCTCTGACCACAGAAACACTGAAGCTTTCTTT. Its protein is CASSSDHRNTEAFF.

V usage is TRBV4-1 and J usage is TRBJ1-2; possible D gene TRBD1, 6 bases. The germline V gene has CDR1 MGHRA and CDR2 YSYEKL. The CDR3 is 15 residues long. V lost 1 base and J 5 bases, leaving 14 bases between the germline ends. CDR3 DNA: TGCGCCAGCAGCCAAGGTCCCGGGACAATATATGGCTACACCTTC. Residues: CASSQGPGTIYGYTF.

The V call is TRBV19, the J call TRBJ2-1; tentative D call: TRBD2 (5 bases). Germline-derived CDR1 and CDR2 are LNHDA and SQIVND (reference sequence). Deletions cut 6 bases from V and 0 bases from J, with 9 bases between. The length of the CDR3 is 14 residues. The CDR3 sequence is CASSGMSSYNEQFF. DNA for the CDR3: TGTGCCAGTAGCGGGATGAGCTCCTACAATGAGCAGTTCTTC.

The CDR3 loop is CAWSIYSTGSGNTIYF. The CDR3 region has the DNA TGTGCCTGGAGTATATACTCTACAGGGTCTGGAAACACCATATATTTT. The chain has TRBV30 and TRBJ1-3; D is perhaps TRBD1 (6 bases). Between the trimmed V and J ends, which lost 2 bases and 1 base, there was a span of 15 bases. The CDR3 spans 16 residues. The V gene's germline CDR1 is GTSNPN and CDR2 SVGIG (reference sequence). Complete variable domain (other parts from reference TRBV30 and TRBJ1-3): SQTIHQWPATLVQPVGSPLSLECTVEGTSNPNLYWYRQAAGRGLQLLFYSVGIGQISSEVPQNLSASRPQDRQFILSSKKLLLSDSGFYLCAWSIYSTGSGNTIYFGEGSWLTVV.

The V and J genes are TRBV10-3 and TRBJ2-1; D is perhaps TRBD2 (5 bases). The V end lost 3 bases, the J end lost 5 bases, and 8 bases lay between the germline ends. The germline CDR1 and CDR2 sequences are ENHRY and SYGVKD. This CDR3 is 13 amino acids long. CDR3 amino acids: CAISDRGDNEQFF. The CDR3, as DNA: TGTGCCATCAGTGACCGGGGAGACAATGAGCAGTTCTTC.

The chain couples TRBV4-3 to TRBJ1-4; weak D call: TRBD1 (5 bases). The germline V gene encodes CDR1 LGHNA and CDR2 YSLEER. The length of the CDR3 is 16 residues. V shed 4 bases and J shed 5 bases, with 17 bases lying between them. Written as DNA, the CDR3 is TGCGCCAGCAGCCTAGGCCAGGGAGGGAGAAATGAAAAACTGTTTTTT. This encodes CASSLGQGGRNEKLFF.

This clone was seen a single time. The CDR3 bases are TGTGCCAGCAGCTTTATCGGACAGGGACTTTCAGATACGCAGTATTTT. This gives the protein CASSFIGQGLSDTQYF. The rearrangement joins TRBV7-9 to TRBJ2-3; 8 positions match TRBD1. This CDR3 comprises 16 residues. The germline V gene has CDR1 SEHNR and CDR2 FQNEAQ (reference sequence). V lost 3 bases and J lost 4; bases outside the gene matches: 9.

The V and J genes are TRBV7-6 and TRBJ2-2; 8 positions match TRBD1. Germline V CDR1 and CDR2: SGHVS, FNYEAQ. CDR3 length: 16 amino acids. V gave up 6 bases and J gave up 7 bases; unmatched junction bases: 13. CDR3 protein: CASSSPGQGGSGELFF. For the CDR3, the DNA is TGTGCCAGCAGTTCACCAGGACAGGGTGGAAGCGGGGAGCTGTTTTTT.

This chain joins TRBV14 and TRBJ1-4; D gene uncertain. Trimming shortened V by 2 bases and J by 7 bases, and 14 bases separated the two germline ends. The CDR3 length is 15 residues. Per the germline V gene, CDR1 is SGHDN and CDR2 is FVKESK. The CDR3 DNA sequence: TGTGCCAGCAGCCAAATCGTTTCGCGTGGTGAAAAACTGTTTTTT. This encodes CASSQIVSRGEKLFF. Filled out from reference TRBV14 and TRBJ1-4, the complete variable domain reads EAGVTQFPSHSVIEKGQTVTLRCDPISGHDNLYWYRRVMGKEIKFLLHFVKESKQDESGMPNNRFLAERTGGTYSTLKVQPAELEDSGVYFCASSQIVSRGEKLFFGSGTQLSVL.